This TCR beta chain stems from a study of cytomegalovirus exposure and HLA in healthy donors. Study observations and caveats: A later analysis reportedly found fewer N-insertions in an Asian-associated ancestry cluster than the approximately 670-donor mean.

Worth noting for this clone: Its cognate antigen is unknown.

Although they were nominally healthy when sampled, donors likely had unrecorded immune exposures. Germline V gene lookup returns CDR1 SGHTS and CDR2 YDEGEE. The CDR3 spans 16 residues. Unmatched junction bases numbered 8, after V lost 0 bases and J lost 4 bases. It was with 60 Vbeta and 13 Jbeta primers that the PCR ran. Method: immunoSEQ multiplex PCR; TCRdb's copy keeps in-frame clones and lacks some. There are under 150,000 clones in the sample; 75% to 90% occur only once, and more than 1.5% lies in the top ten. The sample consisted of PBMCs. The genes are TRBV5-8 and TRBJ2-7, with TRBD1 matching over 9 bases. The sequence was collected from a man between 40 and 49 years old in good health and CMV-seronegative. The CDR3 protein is CASSLGGTGTGYEQYF. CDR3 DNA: TGTGCCAGCAGCTTGGGGGGGACCGGGACAGGGTACGAGCAGTACTTC.